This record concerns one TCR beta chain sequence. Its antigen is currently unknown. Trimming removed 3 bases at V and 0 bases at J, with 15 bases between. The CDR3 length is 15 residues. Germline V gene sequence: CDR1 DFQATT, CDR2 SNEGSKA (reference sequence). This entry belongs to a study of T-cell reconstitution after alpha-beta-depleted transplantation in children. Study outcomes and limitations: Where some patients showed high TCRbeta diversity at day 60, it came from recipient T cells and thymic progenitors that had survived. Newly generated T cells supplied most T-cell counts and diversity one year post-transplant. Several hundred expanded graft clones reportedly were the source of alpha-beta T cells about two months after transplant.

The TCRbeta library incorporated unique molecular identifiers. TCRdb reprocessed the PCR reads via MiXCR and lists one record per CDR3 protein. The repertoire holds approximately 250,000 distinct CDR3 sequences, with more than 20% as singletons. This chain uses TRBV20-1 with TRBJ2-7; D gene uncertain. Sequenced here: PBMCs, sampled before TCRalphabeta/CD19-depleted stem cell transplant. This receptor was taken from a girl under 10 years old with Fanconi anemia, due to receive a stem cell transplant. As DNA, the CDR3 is TGCAGTGCTAGTGTTTACCGCGGTAGCTCCTACGAGCAGTACTTC. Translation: CSASVYRGSSYEQYF.